This TCR beta chain was captured in a study of CD8 T cells in ankylosing spondylitis. In the case of this clonotype: Its antigen is undetermined.

TCRdb ran MiXCR on the 5' RACE reads and lists one entry per CDR3 protein. This sample has roughly 700,000 distinct CDR3 sequences, with roughly 20% found just once. Study results and caveats: Disease-linked clones proved CD8+ and comparatively uncommon in peripheral blood. For ankylosing spondylitis blood, a TCR beta motif of about 8 highly homologous variants appeared characteristic.

The source is a male donor with ankylosing spondylitis. Sequenced input: blood, either unsorted or a sorted T cell fraction (not recorded which).

CDR3 protein: CASSSSGLWAGELFF. In DNA form, the CDR3 reads TGTGCCAGCAGTTCCTCTGGACTTTGGGCCGGGGAGCTGTTTTTT. V gene TRBV12-3 or TRBV12-4 combines with J gene TRBJ2-2; D is perhaps TRBD2 (5 bases). The length of the CDR3 is 15 residues. V was trimmed by 4 bases and J by 6 bases, leaving 15 bases between them.